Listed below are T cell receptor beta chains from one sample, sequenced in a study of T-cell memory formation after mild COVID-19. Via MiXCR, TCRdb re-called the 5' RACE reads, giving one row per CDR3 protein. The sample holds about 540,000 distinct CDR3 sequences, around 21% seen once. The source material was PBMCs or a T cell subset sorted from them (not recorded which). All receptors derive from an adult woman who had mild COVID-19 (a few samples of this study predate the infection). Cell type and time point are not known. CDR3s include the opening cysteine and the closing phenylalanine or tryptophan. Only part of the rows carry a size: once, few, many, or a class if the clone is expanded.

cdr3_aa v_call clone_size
CASSPVGPRIPYEQYF TRBV3-1 NA
CASSFRGTRNEQYF TRBV12-3/TRBV12-4 NA
CATSLEAADNSPLHF TRBV15 NA
CATSDGDRDEQYF TRBV24-1 few
CASSQIDRAHSPLHF TRBV3-1 NA
CASSPSGQQNTEAFF TRBV5-6 NA
CACRSLDSYEQYF TRBV30 NA
CASSQEGGGSYEQYF TRBV4-2 NA
CASSPFHIQGAKAFF TRBV4-1 NA
CASRATTRQRAEKLFF TRBV5-1 NA
CASSPVEGLGETQYF TRBV9 NA